A selection of T cell receptor beta chains follows, all from one sample in a study of cytomegalovirus exposure and HLA in healthy donors. Clones were read by immunoSEQ multiplex PCR, and TCRdb kept only the in-frame ones, dropping some. The sample has around 160,000 clones; 60% to 80% are singletons. The sequenced material came from PBMCs. Source of these receptors: a man aged 50-60 years in good health and CMV-seropositive. Each CDR3 is given with its conserved first and last residue. Fields, in order: D gene, clone size, V gene, J gene, CDR3 DNA, CDR3 protein. D genes are given only for firm matches. The size of a clone is reported for some rows only, either as once, few or many, or as a class for expanded clones.

TRBD1	.	TRBV6-1	TRBJ1-6	TGTGCCAGCAGCTCCGCGACAGGGGATAATTCACCCCTCCACTTT	CASSSATGDNSPLHF
TRBD1	.	TRBV2	TRBJ1-2	TGTGCCAGCAGTCCGGGACAGGCCGACCTGAACTATGGCTACACCTTC	CASSPGQADLNYGYTF
TRBD2	.	TRBV29-1	TRBJ2-3	TGCAGCGCCGGGACTAGCGGGGGAGATACGCAGTATTTT	CSAGTSGGDTQYF
.	.	TRBV7-2	TRBJ2-1	TGTGCCAGCAGCCTAGGGGATCTGCGGGGCAATGAGCAGTTCTTC	CASSLGDLRGNEQFF
.	.	TRBV7-9	TRBJ1-6	TGTGCCAGCAGTTATGGCGACAGAAATAATTCACCCCTCCACTTT	CASSYGDRNNSPLHF
TRBD2	.	TRBV11-1	TRBJ2-3	TGTGCCAGCAGCGAGGGACTAGTAGATACGCAGTATTTT	CASSEGLVDTQYF
TRBD1	.	TRBV5-1	TRBJ1-1	TGCGCCAGCAGCTTGGGTGGGACAGGGCCCACTGAAGCTTTCTTT	CASSLGGTGPTEAFF
.	once	TRBV7-2	TRBJ2-5	TGTGCCAGCAGCTTAGAGCGGCGGCGGGAGACCCAGTACTTC	CASSLERRRETQYF
.	.	TRBV6-1	TRBJ1-6	TGTGCCAGCAGAGGGGCAGGGCGCAATTCACCCCTCCACTTT	CASRGAGRNSPLHF
.	.	TRBV28	TRBJ2-7	TGTGCCAGCAGTTCATTTACTTACGAGCAGTACTTC	CASSSFTYEQYF
.	.	TRBV15	TRBJ1-4	TGTGCCACCAGCGGGATGTTGACAGCAACTAATGAAAAACTGTTTTTT	CATSGMLTATNEKLFF
.	.	TRBV18	TRBJ2-3	TGTGCCAGCTCAACTCGCGAAGGGGCTGTGGATACGCAGTATTTT	CASSTREGAVDTQYF
.	few	TRBV19	TRBJ1-5	TGTGCCAGTAGTATAGATCGGGGGGGAGGGGGTCAGCCCCAGCATTTT	CASSIDRGGGGQPQHF
TRBD1	.	TRBV14	TRBJ2-7	TGTGCCAGCAGCCATTGGGGACAGGGGTGGAACGAGCAGTACTTC	CASSHWGQGWNEQYF
TRBD1	few	TRBV19	TRBJ2-5	TGTGCCAGTAGTATCCCCTCTACAGGGGGAGAGACCCAGTACTTC	CASSIPSTGGETQYF
.	.	TRBV19	TRBJ2-2	TGTGCCAGTAGTATAGTGGACAAGAACACCGGGGAGCTGTTTTTT	CASSIVDKNTGELFF
.	.	TRBV6-5	TRBJ1-6	TGTGCCAGCAGTTCTGGAACGGGGAATTCACCCCTCCACTTT	CASSSGTGNSPLHF